The 7 T cell receptor beta chains listed next were all sequenced from one sample in a study of regulatory T cells in long-lasting Graves disease. Regarding time point: persistent/refractory GD, antithyroid drugs over 5 years with positive TRAb. Extracted PBMC RNA gave rise to the TCR library. CDR3 regions were amplified by Arm-PCR using iRepertoire HTBI primers to build TCR beta libraries. TCRdb passed the multiplex PCR reads through MiXCR, listing each CDR3 protein once. The data hold some 440,000 distinct CDR3 sequences, with around 21% observed a single time. Sequences were derived from peripheral blood mononuclear cells (PBMCs), sampled when the disease was refractory, from a patient treated with antithyroid drugs. Receptor source: a female donor with Graves disease.

V gene TRBV9 combines with J gene TRBJ2-7; no reliable D call. The V gene's germline CDR1 is SGDLS and CDR2 YYNGEE. The CDR3 covers 15 residues. Trimming took 4 bases from V and 3 from J, leaving 17 bases between them. CDR3 residues: CASSSLLSWDYEQYF. Here the CDR3 DNA reads TGTGCCAGCAGCTCCTTGCTGAGCTGGGACTACGAGCAGTACTTC.

This clonotype was detected ten times or more. The chain uses TRBV28 and TRBJ2-7; either TRBD1 or TRBD2 may fit D (5 bases each). The V gene's germline CDR1 is MDHEN and CDR2 SYDVKM. CDR3 size: 13 residues. V lost 5 bases and J lost 9, with 17 bases in between. CDR3 nucleotide sequence: TGTGCCAGCAGTCGAGGGGACCGTATCGGGCAGTACTTC. Its protein product is CASSRGDRIGQYF.

The chain recombines TRBV9 with TRBJ1-6; no reliable D call. CDR3 length: 15 amino acids. Trimming pared 0 bases from V and 13 bases from J, leaving 17 bases between. The germline V gene has CDR1 SGDLS and CDR2 YYNGEE. CDR3 bases: TGTGCCAGCAGCGTAGTCCGTTACCCCGGGTTGCCCCTCCACTTT. This codes for CASSVVRYPGLPLHF.

This clonotype showed up just a few times. The V and J genes are TRBV5-5 and TRBJ2-7; TRBD2 aligns across 12 bases. V lost 0 bases to trimming and J lost 5 bases; unmatched junction nucleotides: 12. Germline values: CDR1 SGHKS, CDR2 YYEKEE (reference sequence). The CDR3 is 18 amino acids. The CDR3 region has the DNA TGTGCCAGCAGCTTGGGAGCTAGCGGGAGGGCCGGGTTCCACGAGCAGTACTTC. Translation gives CASSLGASGRAGFHEQYF.

This clonotype was seen ten or more times. The chain recombines TRBV2 with TRBJ1-2; 8 bases fit TRBD1. The J segment lost 2 bases and the V segment lost 3 bases, leaving 2 bases of the junction unmatched. The CDR3 length is 14 residues. CDR1 is SNHLY and CDR2 is FYNNEI in the germline V gene. The CDR3 nucleotides are TGTGCCAGCAGTGACTACAGGGGGAACTATGGCTACACCTTC. This gives the protein CASSDYRGNYGYTF.

Note on this clonotype: The junction differs from germline at one of its ends, possibly a read error. This sequence joins TRBV7-6 and TRBJ2-5; TRBD2 might be the D (6 bases). The germline gives CDR1 SGHVS, CDR2 FNYEAQ. The CDR3 contains 12 residues. CDR3 nucleotide sequence: TGTGCCAGCAGCCGATTATCTAGCGCCAAAACATTC. Translation: CASSRLSSAKTF.

This clonotype has ten or more counts. The chain carries TRBV29-1 and TRBJ1-4, with D uncertain. This CDR3 contains 13 residues. The V gene lost 6 bases and the J gene lost 2 bases, with 10 bases spanning the gap. CDR1 is SQVTM and CDR2 is ANQGSEA in the germline V gene. The CDR3 DNA reads as TGCAGCGTGAGTGGGCCGACTAATGAAAAACTGTTTTTT. This codes for CSVSGPTNEKLFF. The full variable domain, in which reference TRBV29-1 and TRBJ1-4 provide the parts outside the CDR3, is SAVISQKPSRDICQRGTSLTIQCQVDSQVTMMFWYRQQPGQSLTLIATANQGSEATYESGFVIDKFPISRPNLTFSTLTVSNMSPEDSSIYLCSVSGPTNEKLFFGSGTQLSVL.